Below are 29 T cell receptor beta chains sequenced from a single sample in a study of shared clonotypes between healthy human individuals. Sequenced by immunoSEQ multiplex PCR; TCRdb stores in-frame clones only, minus some. The table shows about 1,900,000 clones, with just under 95% occurring only once. Naive CD8 cells were CD45RO-negative, positively selected for CCR7, excluding terminally differentiated effector memory CD45RA+ cells. The sample consisted of naive CD8+ T cells sorted from blood. The receptors shown here come from a man younger than 30 in good health.

This CDR3 reads CASSLWDFNEQFF. CDR3 coding DNA: TGTGCCAGCAGTTTATGGGACTTCAATGAGCAGTTCTTC. The chain joins TRBV28 to TRBJ2-1; TRBD2 might be the D (5 bases). This CDR3 region has 13 residues. V was cut by 0 bases and J by 6 bases, with 6 bases left in between. Germline V CDR1 and CDR2: MDHEN, SYDVKM.

The rearrangement uses TRBV4-3 and TRBJ2-2; 7 bases match TRBD2. Germline CDR1 and CDR2: LGHNA and YSLEER. Unmatched junction bases numbered 5, after V lost 0 bases and J lost 4 bases. The CDR3 loop spans 16 amino acids. The CDR3 coding sequence is TGCGCCAGCAGCCAAGATTTGGGGGAGGGCACCGGGGAGCTGTTTTTT. It specifies CASSQDLGEGTGELFF.

This clone was seen a single time. The J gene is TRBJ2-7, the V gene TRBV19; 9 bases match TRBD1. CDR1 and CDR2 from the germline V gene are LNHDA and SQIVND (reference sequence). The CDR3 runs 14 residues. The trim removed 3 bases at V and 4 bases at J, leaving 4 bases unmatched. The CDR3: CASSMTGGEYEQYF. CDR3 in DNA: TGTGCCAGTAGTATGACAGGGGGTGAATACGAGCAGTACTTC.

V usage is TRBV6-6 and J usage is TRBJ1-1; unclear D gene. CDR1 and CDR2 from the germline V gene are MNHNY and SVGAGI (reference sequence). The V gene lost 6 bases and the J gene lost 5 bases, with 16 bases spanning the gap. CDR3 length: 14 residues. As DNA, the CDR3 is TGTGCCAGCAGATCCGTTGAGGGAGGGACTGAAGCTTTCTTT. As protein: CASRSVEGGTEAFF.

This chain's CDR3 is CASSFYWWGPGQPTDTQYF. DNA for the CDR3: TGTGCCAGCAGCTTCTATTGGTGGGGCCCGGGACAGCCCACAGATACGCAGTATTTT. The chain links TRBV5-6 to TRBJ2-3; 7 bases agree with TRBD1. This CDR3 spans 19 amino acids. From germline, CDR1 is SGHDT and CDR2 YYEEEE. V was pared by 2 bases and J by 2 bases, with 17 bases of the junction left unmatched.

V usage is TRBV12-5 and J usage is TRBJ2-3, with D possibly matching TRBD2 (6 bases). This CDR3 spans 17 amino acids. V shed 0 bases and J shed 5 bases, with 18 bases lying between them. Germline V lookup: CDR1 LGHNT, CDR2 FRNRAP. The CDR3 DNA follows: TGTGCTAGTGGTTTGGTACCTTCGGCAGGGAGGTTAGATACGCAGTATTTT. Amino acid sequence: CASGLVPSAGRLDTQYF. Together with reference TRBV12-5 and TRBJ2-3, the CDR3 gives the full variable domain: DARVTQTPRHKVTEMGQEVTMRCQPILGHNTVFWYRQTMMQGLELLAYFRNRAPLDDSGMPKDRFSAEMPDATLATLKIQPSEPRDSAVYFCASGLVPSAGRLDTQYFGPGTRLTVL.

Remarks on this clone: The sample carries other DNA sequences with the same CDR3. The V call is TRBV9, the J call TRBJ1-4; possibly TRBD1 for D (5 bases). Trimming removed 2 bases from V and 6 bases from J, with 11 bases in between. Looked up from germline, CDR1 is SGDLS and CDR2 is YYNGEE. The CDR3 loop spans 14 amino acids. The DNA for the CDR3 is TGTGCCAGCAGCGTGGGGGGGTTGGATGAAAAACTGTTTTTT. Encoded protein: CASSVGGLDEKLFF.

As for this clone: A much larger clone differs by one base, so this may be a read error. Other DNA variants within this sample encode the same CDR3. This sequence joins TRBV5-4 and TRBJ1-1, with D hard to call. Trimming cost V 2 bases and J 5 bases, with 7 bases left between them. This CDR3 contains 12 residues. The germline V gene has CDR1 SGHNT and CDR2 YYREEE (reference sequence). CDR3 residues: CASSLVGTEAFF. Here the CDR3 DNA reads TGTGCCAGCAGCTTAGTGGGGACTGAAGCTTTCTTT.

The chain links TRBV30 to TRBJ2-3; D is possibly TRBD2 (5 bases). In germline, CDR1 is GTSNPN, CDR2 SVGIG (reference sequence). The CDR3 covers 15 residues. V was shortened by 0 bases and J by 0 bases, with 10 bases between the two germline ends. CDR3 DNA: TGTGCCTGGAGTGTAACGGGGATTAGCACAGATACGCAGTATTTT. This translates into CAWSVTGISTDTQYF.

The genes are TRBV27 and TRBJ2-3; TRBD2 agrees at 11 bases. This CDR3 comprises 16 residues. Germline trimming cut 5 bases from V and 3 bases from J; bases unmatched to any gene: 7. Germline values: CDR1 MNHEY, CDR2 SMNVEV (reference sequence). CDR3 sequence (DNA): TGTGCCAGCAGTACGAGTACTAGCGGGGGAACAGATACGCAGTATTTT. The encoded protein is CASSTSTSGGTDTQYF.

The chain employs TRBV28 and TRBJ2-4; 9 bases agree with TRBD1. Germline V gene lookup returns CDR1 MDHEN and CDR2 SYDVKM. V lost 8 bases to trimming and J lost 6 bases; unmatched junction nucleotides: 8. The CDR3 extends over 14 amino acids. CDR3 sequence (DNA): TGTGCCAGCGGACCACAGGGGGCGGTAAACATTCAGTACTTC. Its protein is CASGPQGAVNIQYF.

Points on this clone: The sample carries other DNA sequences with the same CDR3. The V call is TRBV13, the J call TRBJ2-7, with 12 bases fitting TRBD2. Trimming took 5 bases from V and 5 from J; bases not matched to a gene: 7. The CDR3 sequence is 15 residues long. CDR1 PRHDT and CDR2 FYEKMQ come from the germline V gene (reference sequence). CDR3 bases: TGTGCCAGCAGCCCTCTAGCGGGAGGGCCCCACGAGCAGTACTTC. This encodes CASSPLAGGPHEQYF.

The CDR3 loop is CASSPGTNYEQYF. Written as DNA, the CDR3 is TGTGCCAGTAGTCCCGGGACGAATTACGAGCAGTACTTC. This chain connects TRBV19 to TRBJ2-7; possibly TRBD1 or TRBD2 for D (5 bases each). From germline, CDR1 is LNHDA and CDR2 SQIVND (reference sequence). The CDR3 contains 13 residues. Trimming removed 5 bases at V and 4 bases at J, with 12 bases between.

The chain is built from TRBV28 and TRBJ2-7; 8 bases are a match to TRBD1. The germline gives CDR1 MDHEN, CDR2 SYDVKM. The CDR3 loop spans 15 amino acids. V shed 2 bases and J 6 bases; nucleotides not matched to a gene: 9. The CDR3 DNA is TGTGCCAGCAGTTTAACCTGGACAGGGCAGGCCGAGCAGTACTTC. This translates into CASSLTWTGQAEQYF.

The rearrangement joins TRBV27 to TRBJ2-7; either TRBD1 or TRBD2 may fit D (5 bases each). The CDR3 extends over 13 amino acids. V lost 6 bases to trimming and J lost 0 bases, with 9 bases between them. Germline CDR1 MNHEY, CDR2 SMNVEV (reference sequence). CDR3 residues: CASSRGVSYEQYF. The CDR3, as DNA: TGTGCCAGCAGCCGAGGGGTCTCCTACGAGCAGTACTTC.

A note on this clone: The same CDR3 also results from other DNA sequences found in this sample. This rearrangement joins TRBV4-1 to TRBJ2-7, with 7 bases fitting TRBD1. The germline V gene has CDR1 MGHRA and CDR2 YSYEKL. Germline trimming cut 3 bases from V and 2 bases from J; bases unmatched to any gene: 4. The CDR3 contains 14 residues. CDR3 in DNA: TGCGCCAGCAGCCAGACCGGGACAGCCTACGAGCAGTACTTC. Protein sequence: CASSQTGTAYEQYF.

The V call is TRBV9, the J call TRBJ2-2, with unresolved D. The ends were cut back, 2 bases at V and 2 bases at J, with 4 bases in the middle. Germline-derived CDR1 and CDR2 are SGDLS and YYNGEE. The CDR3 length is 13 residues. CDR3 nucleotide sequence: TGTGCCAGCAGCGTTTATAACACCGGGGAGCTGTTTTTT. Protein: CASSVYNTGELFF.

The J gene is TRBJ2-2, the V gene TRBV27; no definite D call. The CDR3 is 15 amino acids. Germline loops: CDR1 MNHEY, CDR2 SMNVEV (reference sequence). V shed 2 bases and J shed 1 base, with 8 bases lying between them. CDR3: CASSLGQENTGELFF. The CDR3 DNA reads as TGTGCCAGCAGTTTAGGGCAGGAGAACACCGGGGAGCTGTTTTTT.

The genes are TRBV12-5 and TRBJ2-7; D is perhaps TRBD1 or TRBD2 (5 bases each). Trimming took off 5 bases at V and 0 bases at J, with 11 bases between the two ends. This CDR3 contains 14 residues. From germline, CDR1 is LGHNT and CDR2 FRNRAP. In DNA form, the CDR3 reads TGTGCTAGTGGTGGGACGGGAAACTCCTACGAGCAGTACTTC. It translates to CASGGTGNSYEQYF.

In this sample, this clone turned up a few times. The rearrangement uses TRBV7-9 and TRBJ1-2; D gene uncertain. The CDR3 has 13 amino acids. Germline V lookup: CDR1 SEHNR, CDR2 FQNEAQ (reference sequence). Trimming pared 6 bases from V and 6 bases from J, leaving 14 bases between. Here the CDR3 DNA reads TGTGCCAGCAGTCGACCGGAGTTGGATGGCTACACCTTC. It codes for CASSRPELDGYTF.

The table lists this clone with a count of one. V and J are TRBV6-1 and TRBJ1-1; D perhaps matches TRBD1 (6 bases). Looked up from germline, CDR1 is MNHNS and CDR2 is SASEGT. Deletions cut 4 bases from V and 1 base from J, with 13 bases between. This CDR3 spans 15 amino acids. The CDR3 is CASSARQATNTEAFF. DNA for the CDR3: TGTGCCAGCAGTGCCCGACAGGCGACGAACACTGAAGCTTTCTTT.

Note on this clone: Other DNA sequences in the same sample also yield this CDR3. The chain carries TRBV7-2 and TRBJ2-7; D is unclear. This CDR3 has 13 amino acids. V was shortened by 5 bases and J by 2 bases, with 10 bases between the two germline ends. Germline V gene lookup returns CDR1 SGHTA and CDR2 FQGNSA. The DNA for the CDR3 is TGTGCCAGCAGCCTAGAAAGCGCCTACGAGCAGTACTTC. This translates into CASSLESAYEQYF. Looking up the rest from reference TRBV7-2 and TRBJ2-7 gives the full variable domain: GAGVSQSPSNKVTEKGKDVELRCDPISGHTALYWYRQSLGQGLEFLIYFQGNSAPDKSGLPSDRFSAERTGGSVSTLTIQRTQQEDSAVYLCASSLESAYEQYFGPGTRLTVT.

Regarding this clone: Within the sample, other DNA sequences also encode this same CDR3. J is TRBJ2-7 and V is TRBV19, with D hard to call. The CDR3 is made up of 13 amino acids. V lost 3 bases and J 3 bases, leaving 9 bases between the germline ends. Germline lookup yields CDR1 LNHDA and CDR2 SQIVND (reference sequence). CDR3 nucleotide sequence: TGTGCCAGTAGTATCGGGCAGAACTACGAGCAGTACTTC. This sequence encodes CASSIGQNYEQYF.

The rearrangement links TRBV13 to TRBJ2-5; D might be TRBD2 (7 bases). The CDR3 is 16 residues long. The germline V and J ends were trimmed by 5 bases and 4 bases, with 20 bases remaining between them. Per germline, CDR1 PRHDT and CDR2 FYEKMQ (reference sequence). CDR3 sequence: CASSPTEGGPGETQYF. The DNA of the CDR3 is TGTGCCAGCAGCCCCACGGAGGGGGGGCCGGGAGAGACCCAGTACTTC.

The genes are TRBV10-1 and TRBJ2-1; 7 nucleotides agree with TRBD1. This CDR3 has 16 amino acids. In germline, CDR1 is WNHNN, CDR2 SYGVQD (reference sequence). V was clipped by 4 bases and J by 0 bases; unmatched bases: 6. DNA of the CDR3: TGCGCCAGCAGTGGATACAGGGGTAGCTCCTACAATGAGCAGTTCTTC. This gives the protein CASSGYRGSSYNEQFF.

This clone was counted a few times. The chain joins TRBV4-3 to TRBJ1-2; D is unresolved. V was shortened by 0 bases and J by 4 bases, with 12 bases between the two germline ends. The V gene's germline CDR1 is LGHNA and CDR2 YSLEER. This CDR3 comprises 15 residues. In DNA, the CDR3 is TGCGCCAGCAGCCAAGATGGAGGCGCAGTCTATGGCTACACCTTC. It yields the protein CASSQDGGAVYGYTF.

This clone was seen only once. The chain carries TRBV19 and TRBJ2-7; 8 nucleotides line up with TRBD1. J was trimmed by 5 bases and V by 0 bases; bases with no gene match: 9. This CDR3 comprises 16 residues. CDR1 and CDR2 (germline): LNHDA, SQIVND (reference sequence). CDR3 loop: CASSIDLETGEDEQYF. The CDR3, as DNA: TGTGCCAGTAGTATAGATCTTGAGACAGGGGAGGACGAGCAGTACTTC.

The chain links TRBV4-3 to TRBJ2-6; D is unresolved. This CDR3 has 16 residues. Germline values: CDR1 LGHNA, CDR2 YSLEER. V lost 1 base to trimming and J lost 2 bases, with 9 bases between them. CDR3 bases: TGCGCCAGCAGCCAAGCCGGAGCGACTGGGGCCAACGTCCTGACTTTC. It encodes CASSQAGATGANVLTF.

The V and J genes are TRBV27 and TRBJ2-2; D is perhaps TRBD1 (6 bases). The CDR3 is 14 amino acids. Germline V gene lookup returns CDR1 MNHEY and CDR2 SMNVEV (reference sequence). Trimming removed 4 bases from V and 5 bases from J, with 11 bases in between. The CDR3 spells CASSSRGLTGELFF. In nucleotides, the CDR3 is TGTGCCAGCAGTTCCAGGGGTTTAACCGGGGAGCTGTTTTTT.